A selection of T cell receptor beta chains follows, all from one sample in a study of vaccination effects on CD4 cells after COVID-19. The assay was immunoSEQ multiplex PCR, and TCRdb's table has in-frame clones only and misses some. The sample holds about 55,000 clones, around 70% seen once. No cognate antigen is known for these TCRs. Sequenced here: CD4+ T cells from PBMCs cultured with SARS-CoV-2 spike peptides, sampled before COVID-19 vaccination. The source is a human donor who received a COVID-19 vaccine. CDR3s leave out the opening cysteine and the closing phenylalanine or tryptophan. Each record gives: J gene, V gene, CDR3 protein.

>TRBJ1-2|TRBV27
ASSRTGGYGYT
>TRBJ2-3|TRBV3-1/TRBV3-2
ASSRGAVTDTQY
>TRBJ2-3|TRBV21-1
ASSKSTGGANKDTQY
>TRBJ2-2|TRBV9
ASSVGQGATGELF
>TRBJ1-2|TRBV27
ASSLSLSIVPYGYT
>TRBJ2-7|TRBV27
ASRGGYEQY
>TRBJ1-4|TRBV15
ATSRETGEKLF
>TRBJ2-5|TRBV6-5
ASSYAREETQY
>TRBJ2-7|TRBV27
ASSLFYASGEQY
>TRBJ1-3|TRBV6-5
ASKYRISGNTVY
>TRBJ2-2|TRBV30
AWSRTPTGELF
>TRBJ1-1|TRBV19
ASRTTAGTEAF
>TRBJ1-5|TRBV19
ASSRGTGGAFQPQH
>TRBJ1-2|TRBV6-5
ASNTRRGDGYT
>TRBJ1-1|TRBV6-2/TRBV6-3
ASSYSWGWNTEAF
>TRBJ1-6|TRBV5-1
ASSSGRGYNSPLH
>TRBJ2-7|TRBV7-2
ASSSSWGQVNYEQY
>TRBJ1-1|TRBV2
ASSSKTANTEAF
>TRBJ2-1|TRBV9
ASSTRDMVNEQF
>TRBJ2-1|TRBV20-1
SASRAYEQF
>TRBJ1-1|TRBV6-5
ASAFSALNTEAF
>TRBJ2-5|TRBV29-1
SVEDRVRRLETQY
>TRBJ2-1|TRBV19
ASKQLAGGPGEQF
>TRBJ1-1|TRBV7-9
ASSLDPQGRTEAF
>TRBJ2-3|TRBV5-1
ASSLASQGNTQY
>TRBJ2-2|TRBV9
ASSVRVPGELF
>TRBJ1-2|TRBV6-5
ATTGNYGYT
>TRBJ2-1|TRBV6-6
ASSSAAGVADNEQF
>TRBJ1-5|TRBV10-3
ATQDRGNQPQH
>TRBJ1-1|TRBV29-1
SVGSGTANTEAF
>TRBJ2-1|TRBV28
ASRVSAGDLI
>TRBJ2-1|TRBV5-1
ASSSGTGGWYEQF
>TRBJ2-7|TRBV7-8
ASSLWAGVTYEQY
>TRBJ1-4|TRBV11-2
ASRSPGSEKLF
>TRBJ2-7|TRBV19
ASSITPAGKVYEQY
>TRBJ1-6|TRBV2
ASSPQGGINSPLH
>TRBJ2-1|TRBV20-1
SASGTSGISNEQF
>TRBJ2-2|TRBV5-1
ASSRTGGPNTGELF
>TRBJ2-7|TRBV4-1
ASSPSGLASYEQY
>TRBJ2-1|TRBV5-1
ASSLGDSYNEQF
>TRBJ2-2|TRBV18
ASSPESRVVTGELF
>TRBJ2-1|TRBV2
ASRAGGMIGNEQF
>TRBJ2-5|TRBV28
ASSSIQGPEETQY
>TRBJ2-7|TRBV19
ASTETGGRTYEQY
>TRBJ2-3|TRBV7-2
ASRKDRGMSDTQY
>TRBJ1-2|TRBV28
ASSPPGLINYGYT
>TRBJ2-2|TRBV19
ASRRGWTNTGELF
>TRBJ1-6|TRBV9
ASSASQGGQSNSPLH
>TRBJ1-5|TRBV28
ASMGAQPQH
>TRBJ1-1|TRBV29-1
SAPRGNLGTEAF
>TRBJ2-7|TRBV19
ASSRDPGQGYEQY
>TRBJ1-1|TRBV6-5
ASMRMRNTEAF
>TRBJ2-1|TRBV19
ASTPIDGGGYEQF
>TRBJ2-7|TRBV12-3/TRBV12-4
ASSLSLHYEQY
>TRBJ1-4|TRBV6-5
ASSYGKATNEKLF
>TRBJ2-7|TRBV7-9
ASSYVGAGYEQY
>TRBJ1-1|TRBV25-1
ASSVDRGSTEAF
>TRBJ2-3|TRBV10-3
AISGTSGQSTDTQY
>TRBJ2-1|TRBV30
AWTLGYNEQF
>TRBJ2-1|TRBV27
ASSFFAKVHEQF